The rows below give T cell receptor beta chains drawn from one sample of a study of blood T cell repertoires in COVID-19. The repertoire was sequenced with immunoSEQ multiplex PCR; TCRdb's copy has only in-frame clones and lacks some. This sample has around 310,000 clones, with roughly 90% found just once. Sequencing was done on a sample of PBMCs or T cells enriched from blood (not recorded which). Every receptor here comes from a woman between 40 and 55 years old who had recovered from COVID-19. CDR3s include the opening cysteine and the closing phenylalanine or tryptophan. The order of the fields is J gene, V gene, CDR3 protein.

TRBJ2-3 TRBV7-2 CASSLNREREGADTQYF
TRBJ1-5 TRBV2 CASSEQPVGVQPQHF
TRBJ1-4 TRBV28 CASQIGGVNEKLFF
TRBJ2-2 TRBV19 CASISRDRVGGELFF
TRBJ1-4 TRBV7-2 CASSFDRGLNEKLFF
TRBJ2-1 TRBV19 CASRLALDYNEQFF
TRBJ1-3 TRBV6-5 CASSYSPTSTGNTIYF
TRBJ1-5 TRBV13 CASSLGTGWGNQPQHF
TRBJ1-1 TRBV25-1 CASRWGGSNTEAFF
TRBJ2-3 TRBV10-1 CASSEGRTTDTQYF
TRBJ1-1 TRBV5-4 CASSLDAVRMNTEAFF
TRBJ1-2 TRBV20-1 CSAQGARGYTF
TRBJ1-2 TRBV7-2 CASSPSRDRLHCTF
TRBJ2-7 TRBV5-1 CASSSVPEEEQYF
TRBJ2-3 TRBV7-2 CASSLVPTNNGQDTQYF
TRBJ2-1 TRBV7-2 CASSFPAGGSYNEQFF
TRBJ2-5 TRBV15 CATSRQGSETQYF
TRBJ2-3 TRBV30 CASEGTSGGAGDTQYF
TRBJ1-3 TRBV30 CAGGRLENTIYF
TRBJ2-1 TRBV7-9 CASSLALGLVHNEQFF
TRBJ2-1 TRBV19 CASSIYRTGTYNEQFF
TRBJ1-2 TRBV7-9 CASSQGGVNYGYTF
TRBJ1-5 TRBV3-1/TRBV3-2 CASRSTGTGSQPQHF
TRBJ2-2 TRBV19 CASKTSGGPGHGELFF
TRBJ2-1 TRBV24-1 CATSTLGQGDNEQFF
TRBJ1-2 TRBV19 CASTTTGGANYGYTF
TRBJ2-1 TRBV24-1 CATSDGQGFPDEQFF
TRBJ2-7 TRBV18 CASSPRDRGSSTYEQYF